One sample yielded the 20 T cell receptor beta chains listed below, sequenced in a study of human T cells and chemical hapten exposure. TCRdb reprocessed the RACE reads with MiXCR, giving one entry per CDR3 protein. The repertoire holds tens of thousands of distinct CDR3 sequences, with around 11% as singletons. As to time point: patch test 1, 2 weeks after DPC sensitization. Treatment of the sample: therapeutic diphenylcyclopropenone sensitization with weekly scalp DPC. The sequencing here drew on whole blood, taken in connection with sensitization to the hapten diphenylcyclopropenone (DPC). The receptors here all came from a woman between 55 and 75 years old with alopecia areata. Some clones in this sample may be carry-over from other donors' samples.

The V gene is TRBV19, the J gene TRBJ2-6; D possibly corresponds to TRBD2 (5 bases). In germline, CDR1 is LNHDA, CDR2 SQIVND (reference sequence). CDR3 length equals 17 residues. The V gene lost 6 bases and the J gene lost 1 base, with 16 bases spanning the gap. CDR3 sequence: CASSSGITRSGANVLTF. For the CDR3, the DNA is TGTGCCAGTAGCTCCGGGATCACTCGGTCTGGGGCCAACGTCCTGACTTTC.

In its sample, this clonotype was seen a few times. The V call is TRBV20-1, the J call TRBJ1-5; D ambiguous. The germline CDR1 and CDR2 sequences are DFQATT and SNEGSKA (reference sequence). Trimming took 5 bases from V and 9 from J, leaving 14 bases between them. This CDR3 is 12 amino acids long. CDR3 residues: CSAGRNEMPQHF. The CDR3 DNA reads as TGCAGTGCTGGCCGTAATGAAATGCCCCAGCATTTT.

The CDR3 nucleotides are TGCAGTGCTAGAGATGAACTTGAGACCCAGTACTTC. Amino acid sequence: CSARDELETQYF. The V and J genes are TRBV20-1 and TRBJ2-5; D is uncertain. The CDR3 has 12 residues. The germline CDR1 and CDR2 sequences are DFQATT and SNEGSKA (reference sequence). V was pared by 0 bases and J by 5 bases, with 7 bases between.

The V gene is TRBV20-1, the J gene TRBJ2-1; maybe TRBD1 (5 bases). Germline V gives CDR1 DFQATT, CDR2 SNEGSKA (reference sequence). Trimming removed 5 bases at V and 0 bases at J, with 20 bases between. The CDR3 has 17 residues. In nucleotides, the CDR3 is TGCAGTGCTCGCCTCCACTCGTACACAGGCTCCTACAATGAGCAGTTCTTC. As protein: CSARLHSYTGSYNEQFF.

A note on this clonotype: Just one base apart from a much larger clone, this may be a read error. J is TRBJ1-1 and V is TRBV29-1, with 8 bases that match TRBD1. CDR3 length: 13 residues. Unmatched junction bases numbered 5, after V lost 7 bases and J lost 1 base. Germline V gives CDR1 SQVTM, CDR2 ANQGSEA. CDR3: CSAPTGGNTEAFF. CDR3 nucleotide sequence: TGCAGCGCCCCCACAGGGGGGAACACTGAAGCTTTCTTT.

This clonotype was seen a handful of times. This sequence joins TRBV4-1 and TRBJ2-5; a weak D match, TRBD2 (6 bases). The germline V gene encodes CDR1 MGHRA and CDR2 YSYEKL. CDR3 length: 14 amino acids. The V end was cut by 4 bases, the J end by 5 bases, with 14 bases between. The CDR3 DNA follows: TGCGCCAGCAGCCGAGAGGAGGGCCGGGAGACCCAGTACTTC. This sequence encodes CASSREEGRETQYF.

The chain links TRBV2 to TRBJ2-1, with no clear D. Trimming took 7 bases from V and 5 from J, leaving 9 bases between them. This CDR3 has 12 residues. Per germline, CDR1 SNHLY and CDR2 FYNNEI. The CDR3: CASTLNNNEQFF. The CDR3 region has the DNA TGTGCCAGCACCTTAAACAACAATGAGCAGTTCTTC.

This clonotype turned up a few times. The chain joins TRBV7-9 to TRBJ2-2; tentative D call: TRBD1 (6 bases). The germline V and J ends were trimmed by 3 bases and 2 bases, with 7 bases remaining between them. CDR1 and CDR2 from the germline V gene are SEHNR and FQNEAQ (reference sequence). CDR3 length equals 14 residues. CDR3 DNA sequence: TGTGCCAGCAGCTTGGACAGTAACACCGGGGAGCTGTTTTTT. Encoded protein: CASSLDSNTGELFF.

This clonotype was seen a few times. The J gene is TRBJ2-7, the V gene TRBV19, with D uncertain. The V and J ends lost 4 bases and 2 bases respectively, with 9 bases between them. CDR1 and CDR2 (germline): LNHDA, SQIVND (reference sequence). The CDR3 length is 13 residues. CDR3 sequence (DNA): TGTGCCAGTAGTAATCTGGAAACCTACGAGCAGTACTTC. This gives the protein CASSNLETYEQYF. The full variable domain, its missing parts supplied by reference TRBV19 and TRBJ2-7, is DGGITQSPKYLFRKEGQNVTLSCEQNLNHDAMYWYRQDPGQGLRLIYYSQIVNDFQKGDIAEGYSVSREKKESFPLTVTSAQKNPTAFYLCASSNLETYEQYFGPGTRLTVT.

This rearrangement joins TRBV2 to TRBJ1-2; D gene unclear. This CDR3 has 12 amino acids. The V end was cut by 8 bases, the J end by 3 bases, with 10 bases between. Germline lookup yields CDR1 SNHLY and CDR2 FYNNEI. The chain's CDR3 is CASRREDYGYTF. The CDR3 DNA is TGTGCCAGCCGAAGAGAAGACTATGGCTACACCTTC.

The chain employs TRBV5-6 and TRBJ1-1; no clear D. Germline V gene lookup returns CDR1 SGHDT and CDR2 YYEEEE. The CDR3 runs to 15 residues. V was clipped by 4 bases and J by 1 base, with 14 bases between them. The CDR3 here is CASSHYAGWNTEAFF. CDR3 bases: TGTGCCAGCAGCCACTACGCCGGCTGGAACACTGAAGCTTTCTTT.

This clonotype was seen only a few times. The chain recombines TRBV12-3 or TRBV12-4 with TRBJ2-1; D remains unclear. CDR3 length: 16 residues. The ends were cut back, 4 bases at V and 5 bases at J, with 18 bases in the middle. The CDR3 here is CASSSLDALQNNEQFF. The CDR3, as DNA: TGTGCCAGCAGTTCCCTCGATGCTTTGCAAAACAATGAGCAGTTCTTC.

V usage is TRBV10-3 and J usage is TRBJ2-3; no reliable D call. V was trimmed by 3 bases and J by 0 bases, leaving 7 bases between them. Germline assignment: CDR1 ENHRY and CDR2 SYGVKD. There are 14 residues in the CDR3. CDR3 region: CAISDSSSTDTQYF. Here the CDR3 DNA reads TGTGCCATCAGTGACAGCAGTAGCACAGATACGCAGTATTTT.

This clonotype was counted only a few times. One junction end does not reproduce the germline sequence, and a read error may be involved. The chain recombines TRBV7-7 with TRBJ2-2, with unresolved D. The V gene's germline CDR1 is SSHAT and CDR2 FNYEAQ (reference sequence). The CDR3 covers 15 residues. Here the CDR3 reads CASSLFPENTGELFF. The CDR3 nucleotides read TGTGCTAGCAGCTTATTCCCGGAGAACACCGGGGAGCTGTTTTTT. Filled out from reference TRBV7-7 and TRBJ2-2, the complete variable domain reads GAGVSQSPRYKVTKRGQDVTLRCDPISSHATLYWYQQALGQGPEFLTYFNYEAQPDKSGLPSDRFSAERPEGSISTLTIQRTEQRDSAMYRCASSLFPENTGELFFGEGSRLTVL.

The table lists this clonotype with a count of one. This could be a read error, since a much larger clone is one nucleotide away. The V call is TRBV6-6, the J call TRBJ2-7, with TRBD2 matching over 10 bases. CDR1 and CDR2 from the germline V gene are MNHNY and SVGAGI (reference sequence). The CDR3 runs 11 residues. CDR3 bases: TGTGTCAGCAGGGCTGGACTAGCGGAGTACTTC. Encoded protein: CVSRAGLAEYF.

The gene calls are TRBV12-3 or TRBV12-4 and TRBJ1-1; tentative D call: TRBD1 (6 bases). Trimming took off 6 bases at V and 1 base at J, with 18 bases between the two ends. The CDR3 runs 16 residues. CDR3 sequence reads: CASSQELGAPNTEAFF. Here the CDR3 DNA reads TGTGCCAGCAGCCAAGAGCTGGGGGCCCCGAACACTGAAGCTTTCTTT.

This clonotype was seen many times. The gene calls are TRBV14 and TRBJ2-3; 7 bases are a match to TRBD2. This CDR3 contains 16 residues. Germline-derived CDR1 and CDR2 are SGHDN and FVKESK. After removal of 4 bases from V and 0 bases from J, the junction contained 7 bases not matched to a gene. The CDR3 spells CASSRRLAASTDTQYF. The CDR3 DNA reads TGTGCCAGCAGCCGGCGACTAGCAGCTAGCACAGATACGCAGTATTTT.

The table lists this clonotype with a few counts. The CDR3: CSVGEGTEAFF. The CDR3, as DNA: TGCAGCGTAGGCGAGGGGACTGAAGCTTTCTTT. The rearrangement joins TRBV29-1 to TRBJ1-1; D may be TRBD1 (5 bases). The germline V gene encodes CDR1 SQVTM and CDR2 ANQGSEA. The CDR3 runs 11 residues. The germline V and J ends were trimmed by 6 bases and 5 bases, with 10 bases remaining between them.

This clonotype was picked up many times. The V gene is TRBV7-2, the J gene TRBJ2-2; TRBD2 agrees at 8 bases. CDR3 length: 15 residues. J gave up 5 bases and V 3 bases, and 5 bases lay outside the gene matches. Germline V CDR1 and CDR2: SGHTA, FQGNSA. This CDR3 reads CASSFRASGTGELFF. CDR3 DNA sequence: TGTGCCAGCAGCTTTCGGGCTAGCGGGACCGGGGAGCTGTTTTTT.

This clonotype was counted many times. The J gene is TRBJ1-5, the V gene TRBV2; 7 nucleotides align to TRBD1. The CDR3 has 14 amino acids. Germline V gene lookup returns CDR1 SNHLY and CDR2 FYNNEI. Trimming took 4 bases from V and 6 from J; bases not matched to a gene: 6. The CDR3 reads CASSATGVPQPQHF. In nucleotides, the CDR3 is TGTGCCAGCAGTGCCACAGGGGTTCCTCAGCCCCAGCATTTT. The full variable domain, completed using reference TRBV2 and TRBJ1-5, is EPEVTQTPSHQVTQMGQEVILRCVPISNHLYFYWYRQILGQKVEFLVSFYNNEISEKSEIFDDQFSVERPDGSNFTLKIRSTKLEDSAMYFCASSATGVPQPQHFGDGTRLSIL.